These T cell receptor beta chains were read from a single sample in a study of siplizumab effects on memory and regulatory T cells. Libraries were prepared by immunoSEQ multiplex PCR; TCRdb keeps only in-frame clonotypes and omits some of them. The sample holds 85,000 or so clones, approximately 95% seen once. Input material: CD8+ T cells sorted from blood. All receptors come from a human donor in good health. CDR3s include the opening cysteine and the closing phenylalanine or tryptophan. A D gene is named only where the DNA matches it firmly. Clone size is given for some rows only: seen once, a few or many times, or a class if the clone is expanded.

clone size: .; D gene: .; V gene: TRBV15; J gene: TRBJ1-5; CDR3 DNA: TGTGCCACCAGCGGTTACAGGGATGGCCAGCCCCAGCATTTT; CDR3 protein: CATSGYRDGQPQHF
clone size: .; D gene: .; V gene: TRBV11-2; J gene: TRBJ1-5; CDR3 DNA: TGTGCCAGCAGCTTAGTCAGTGAAAGCAATCAGCCCCAGCATTTT; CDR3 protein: CASSLVSESNQPQHF
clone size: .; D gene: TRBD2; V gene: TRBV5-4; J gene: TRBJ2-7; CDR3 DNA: TGTGCCAGCAGCCACAGGACTAGCGCGTCCTACGAGCAGTACTTC; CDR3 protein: CASSHRTSASYEQYF
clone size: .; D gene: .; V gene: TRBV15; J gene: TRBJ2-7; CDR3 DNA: TGTGCCACCAGCAGAGGTTTCGGCAGGGATTCATACGAGCAGTACTTC; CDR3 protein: CATSRGFGRDSYEQYF
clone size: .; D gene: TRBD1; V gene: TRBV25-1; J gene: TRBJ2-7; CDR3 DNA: TGTGCCAGCAGTGAGTCTGGGACAGGGGGCAGGTACGAGCAGTACTTC; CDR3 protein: CASSESGTGGRYEQYF
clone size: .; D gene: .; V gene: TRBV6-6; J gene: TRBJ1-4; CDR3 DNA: TGTGCCAGCAGTTACTCCGGGGGGGCGGGTGAAAAACTGTTTTTT; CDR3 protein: CASSYSGGAGEKLFF
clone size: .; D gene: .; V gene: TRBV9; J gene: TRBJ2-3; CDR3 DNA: TGTGCCAGCAGCCCGTGGACAGAAAGCACAGATACGCAGTATTTT; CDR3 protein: CASSPWTESTDTQYF
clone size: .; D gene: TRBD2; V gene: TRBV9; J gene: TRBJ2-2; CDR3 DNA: TGTGCCAGCAGCGTAGGGACTAGCGGGATTTTCACCGGGGAGCTGTTTTTT; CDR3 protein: CASSVGTSGIFTGELFF
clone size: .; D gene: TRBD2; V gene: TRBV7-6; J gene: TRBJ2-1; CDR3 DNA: TGTGCCAGCAGCTACCGGACTAGCGGGAGTTATGAGCAGTTCTTC; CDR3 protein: CASSYRTSGSYEQFF
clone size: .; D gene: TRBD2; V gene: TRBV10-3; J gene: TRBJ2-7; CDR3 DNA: TGTGCCATCCTGGAGGAGGGGAGGGACGAGCAGTACTTC; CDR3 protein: CAILEEGRDEQYF
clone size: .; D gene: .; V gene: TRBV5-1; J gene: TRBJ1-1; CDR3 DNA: TGCGCCAGCAGCTTGAGTGTACGGAACACTGAAGCTTTCTTT; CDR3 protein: CASSLSVRNTEAFF
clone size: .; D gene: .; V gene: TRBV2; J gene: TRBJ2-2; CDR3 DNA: TGTGCCAGCAGTGATCGGGTTCGTTTGGAGCTCGCCACCGGGGAGCTGTTTTTT; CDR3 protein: CASSDRVRLELATGELFF
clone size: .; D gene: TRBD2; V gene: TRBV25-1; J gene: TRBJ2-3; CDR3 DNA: TGTGCCAGCAGTGATCCGGGACTAGCGGAGAGCACAGATACGCAGTATTTT; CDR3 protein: CASSDPGLAESTDTQYF
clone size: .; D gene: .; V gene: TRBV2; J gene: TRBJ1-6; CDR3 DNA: TGTGCCAGCAGTGAAGTAGAGGGACGCCGTAATTCACCCCTCCACTTT; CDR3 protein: CASSEVEGRRNSPLHF
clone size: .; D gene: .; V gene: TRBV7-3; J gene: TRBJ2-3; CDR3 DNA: TGTGCCAGCAGCTTAGTAGGGGGCACAGATACGCAGTATTTT; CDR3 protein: CASSLVGGTDTQYF
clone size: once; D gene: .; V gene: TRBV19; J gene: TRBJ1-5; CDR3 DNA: TGTGCCAGTAGTACCGGACGTCGATCCCCGCAGCCCCAGCATTTT; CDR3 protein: CASSTGRRSPQPQHF
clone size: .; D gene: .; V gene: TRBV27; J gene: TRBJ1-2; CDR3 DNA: TGTGCCAGCAGTTTATTGGGAGGCAGTAACTATGGCTACACCTTC; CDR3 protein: CASSLLGGSNYGYTF
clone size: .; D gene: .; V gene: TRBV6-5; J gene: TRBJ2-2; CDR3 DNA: TGTGCCAGCAACGGACTGACCGGGGAGCTGTTTTTT; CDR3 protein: CASNGLTGELFF
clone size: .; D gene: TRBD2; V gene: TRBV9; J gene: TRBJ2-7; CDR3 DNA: TGTGCCAGCAGCGTTGGAACTAGCGGGAGTGACGAGCAGTACTTC; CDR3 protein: CASSVGTSGSDEQYF
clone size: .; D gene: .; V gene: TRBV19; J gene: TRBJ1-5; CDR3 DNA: TGTGCCAGTAGAAACACCTATGGTCAGCCCCAGCATTTT; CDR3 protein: CASRNTYGQPQHF
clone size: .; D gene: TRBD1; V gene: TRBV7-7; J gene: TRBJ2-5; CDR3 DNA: TGTGCTAGCAGCCGATCACAGGGGGCTGGGGAGACCCAGTACTTC; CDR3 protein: CASSRSQGAGETQYF
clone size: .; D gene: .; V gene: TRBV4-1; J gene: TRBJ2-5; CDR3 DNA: TGCGCCAGCAGCCAACTCGGCGGGGCCGGGGAGACCCAGTACTTC; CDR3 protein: CASSQLGGAGETQYF
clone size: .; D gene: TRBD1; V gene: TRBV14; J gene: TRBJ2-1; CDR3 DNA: TGTGCCAGCAGCCAAGACAGGGGGCTTAGCAATGAGCAGTTCTTC; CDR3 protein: CASSQDRGLSNEQFF
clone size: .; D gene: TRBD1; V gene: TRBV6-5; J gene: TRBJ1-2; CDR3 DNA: TGTGCCAGCAGTCCAGGGGGCGCTCGGGGCTACACCTTC; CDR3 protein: CASSPGGARGYTF
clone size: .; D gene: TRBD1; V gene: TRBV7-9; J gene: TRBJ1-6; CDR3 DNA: TGTGCCAGCAGCTTAGAGGTCGGGACAGGGAATTCACCCCTCCACTTT; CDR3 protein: CASSLEVGTGNSPLHF
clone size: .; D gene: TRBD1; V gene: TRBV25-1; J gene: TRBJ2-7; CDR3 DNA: TGTGCCAGCGCCCGGACAGGGAGCGACGAGCAGTACTTC; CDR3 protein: CASARTGSDEQYF
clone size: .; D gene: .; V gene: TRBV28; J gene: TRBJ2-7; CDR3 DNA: TGTGCCAGCAGTCCCCGTTCGGGAAGGGAGCAGTACTTC; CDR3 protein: CASSPRSGREQYF
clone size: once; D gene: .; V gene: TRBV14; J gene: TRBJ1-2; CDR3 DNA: TGTGCCAGCAGCCCCGGGACAAACCGCTATGGCTACACCTTC; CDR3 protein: CASSPGTNRYGYTF
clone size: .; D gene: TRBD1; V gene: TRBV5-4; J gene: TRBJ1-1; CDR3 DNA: TGTGCCAGCAGCTCCCTACCAGGACAGGGTAGGAAGGACACTGAAGCTTTCTTT; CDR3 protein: CASSSLPGQGRKDTEAFF
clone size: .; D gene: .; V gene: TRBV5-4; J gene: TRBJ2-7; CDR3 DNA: TGTGCCAGCAGCCCCCCCGGGTCCTCCTACGAGCAGTACTTC; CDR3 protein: CASSPPGSSYEQYF
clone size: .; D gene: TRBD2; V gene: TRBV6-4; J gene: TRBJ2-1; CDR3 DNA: TGTGCCAGCAGCGTAGGACTAGCGGGACCGAACAATGAGCAGTTCTTC; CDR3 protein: CASSVGLAGPNNEQFF
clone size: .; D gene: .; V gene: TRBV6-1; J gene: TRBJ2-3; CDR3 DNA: TGTGCCAGCAGTGAAAATACTTACGCGGGAGATACGCAGTATTTT; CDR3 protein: CASSENTYAGDTQYF
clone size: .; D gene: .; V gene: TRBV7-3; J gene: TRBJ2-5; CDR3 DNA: TGTGCCAGCAGCTTAGGGGCTAGTTCCCAAGAGACCCAGTACTTC; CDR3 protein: CASSLGASSQETQYF
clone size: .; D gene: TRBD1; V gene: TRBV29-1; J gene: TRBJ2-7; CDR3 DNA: TGCAGCGTTGAAGGACAGGGCGTCTACGAGCAGTACTTC; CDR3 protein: CSVEGQGVYEQYF
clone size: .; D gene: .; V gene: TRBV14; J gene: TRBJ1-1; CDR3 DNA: TGTGCCAGCAGCCTGATACGACAGAACACTGAAGCTTTCTTT; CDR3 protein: CASSLIRQNTEAFF
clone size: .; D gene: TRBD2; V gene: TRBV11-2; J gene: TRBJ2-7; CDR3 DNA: TGTGCCAGCAGCCACAGACTAGCGGGAGAACACGAGCAGTACTTC; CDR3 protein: CASSHRLAGEHEQYF
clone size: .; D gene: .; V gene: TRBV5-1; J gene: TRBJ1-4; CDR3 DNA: TGCGCCAGCAGCTTGGGGAACAGTGCAACTAATGAAAAACTGTTTTTT; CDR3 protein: CASSLGNSATNEKLFF
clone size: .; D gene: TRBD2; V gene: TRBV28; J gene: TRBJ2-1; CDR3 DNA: TGTGCCAGCAACCTAAACCGGGACTACAACAATGAGCAGTTCTTC; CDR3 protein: CASNLNRDYNNEQFF
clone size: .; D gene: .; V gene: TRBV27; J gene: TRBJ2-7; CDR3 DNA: TGTGCCAGCAGTCCTAACGGACAGTTCCGCGCCCACGAGCAGTACTTC; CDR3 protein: CASSPNGQFRAHEQYF